Listed below are T cell receptor beta chains from one sample, sequenced in a study of CD8 T cells in Susac syndrome. One entry per CDR3 protein, called by TCRdb with MiXCR from the immunoSEQ multiplex PCR reads. Among approximately 300,000 distinct CDR3 sequences listed, 70% to 90% were seen once. Sequencing was done on a sample of CD8+ T cells from PBMCs. The receptor set was obtained from a human donor with multiple sclerosis. CDR3s include the opening cysteine and the closing phenylalanine or tryptophan. Fields, in order: J gene, D gene, clone size, V gene, CDR3 protein, CDR3 DNA. The D gene is left open where the match is weak. Size values are once, few and many counts, or a class for expanded clones, and some rows have none.

>TRBJ2-3|TRBD2|few|TRBV6-1
CASSEMAGGRTDTQYF
TGTGCCAGCAGTGAAATGGCGGGAGGCCGCACAGATACGCAGTATTTT
>TRBJ2-7|.|.|TRBV28
CASSLSLTAYVQYF
TGTGCCAGCAGTTTGTCGCTCACGGCCTACGTGCAGTACTTC
>TRBJ2-1|TRBD2|.|TRBV4-3
CASSQVWLAGEWKFF
TGCGCCAGCAGCCAAGTGTGGCTAGCGGGAGAATGGAAGTTCTTC
>TRBJ2-6|.|.|TRBV27
CASSSLGTTGANVLTF
TGTGCCAGCAGTTCCCTCGGCACCACCGGGGCTAACGTCCTGACTTTC
>TRBJ2-3|TRBD2|few|TRBV6-1
CASTPGTSGTDTQYF
TGTGCCAGCACGCCCGGGACTAGCGGCACAGATACGCAGTATTTT
>TRBJ2-1|.|few|TRBV6-2/TRBV6-3
CASSYSRDGDEQFF
TGTGCCAGCAGTTACTCGCGGGACGGAGATGAGCAGTTCTTC
>TRBJ1-1|.|.|TRBV14
CASTPWQGNTEAFF
TGTGCCAGTACCCCTTGGCAGGGGAACACTGAAGCTTTCTTT
>TRBJ2-3|.|.|TRBV20-1
CSASPRESTDTQYF
TGCAGTGCTAGTCCTCGCGAAAGCACAGATACGCAGTATTTT
>TRBJ2-5|TRBD2|.|TRBV7-9
CASSSVRGGETQYF
TGTGCCAGCAGCTCCGTCCGGGGGGGAGAGACCCAGTACTTC
>TRBJ2-1|TRBD1|.|TRBV30
CAGSTGVGNNEQFF
TGTGCCGGGAGTACAGGGGTGGGGAACAATGAGCAGTTCTTC
>TRBJ2-1|TRBD1|.|TRBV11-3
CASSLDAGTGDWNEQFF
TGTGCCAGCAGCTTAGATGCCGGGACAGGGGATTGGAATGAGCAGTTCTTC
>TRBJ2-7|.|.|TRBV28
CASSLSGLTSEQYF
TGTGCCAGCAGTTTATCGGGACTGACTTCCGAGCAGTACTTC
>TRBJ2-3|.|.|TRBV12-3/TRBV12-4
CASSLESRTDTQYF
TGTGCCAGCAGTTTAGAATCACGCACAGATACGCAGTATTTT
>TRBJ1-5|.|.|TRBV6-2/TRBV6-3
CASQAGREGGQPQHF
TGTGCCAGCCAAGCTGGCAGGGAAGGCGGTCAGCCCCAGCATTTT
>TRBJ2-1|.|.|TRBV10-2
CASMGGGSSYNEQFF
TGCGCCAGCATGGGGGGCGGGAGCTCCTACAATGAGCAGTTCTTC
>TRBJ1-2|.|.|TRBV7-9
CASSPRFGTVNYGYTF
TGTGCCAGCAGCCCTCGGTTCGGGACGGTTAATTATGGCTACACCTTC
>TRBJ2-2|.|.|TRBV6-2/TRBV6-3
CASSYQLSTGELFF
TGTGCCAGCAGTTACCAATTGAGCACCGGGGAGCTGTTTTTT
>TRBJ2-1|TRBD2|.|TRBV7-9
CASSARGTSGNEQFF
TGTGCCAGCAGCGCCCGAGGGACTAGCGGGAATGAGCAGTTCTTC
>TRBJ2-1|TRBD2|.|TRBV28
CASILTSGYNEQFF
TGTGCCAGCATCCTGACTAGCGGATACAATGAGCAGTTCTTC
>TRBJ1-5|.|.|TRBV6-1
CASGEVYSNQPQHF
TGTGCCAGCGGGGAGGTCTATAGCAATCAGCCCCAGCATTTT
>TRBJ2-7|.|.|TRBV12-3/TRBV12-4
CASSLWTEAEDEQYF
TGTGCCAGCAGTTTATGGACGGAGGCCGAAGACGAGCAGTACTTC
>TRBJ2-7|TRBD1|once|TRBV6-1
CASKRQGAFYEQYF
TGTGCCAGCAAGAGGCAGGGGGCATTCTACGAGCAGTACTTC
>TRBJ1-1|.|.|TRBV6-5
CASSYTGQLNTEAFF
TGTGCCAGCAGTTACACAGGACAGTTGAACACTGAAGCTTTCTTT
>TRBJ2-2|.|.|TRBV4-3
CASSQSGTGELFF
TGCGCCAGCAGCCAGAGCGGCACCGGGGAGCTGTTTTTT
>TRBJ2-7|.|.|TRBV5-6
CASSLLSIPYEQYF
TGTGCCAGCAGCTTGTTATCCATCCCCTACGAGCAGTACTTC
>TRBJ2-7|.|.|TRBV28
CASSYGWTGEQYF
TGTGCCAGCAGTTACGGTTGGACGGGTGAGCAGTACTTC
>TRBJ2-2|TRBD2|.|TRBV4-3
CASSQTSVGAGELFF
TGCGCCAGCAGCCAAACTAGCGTGGGTGCCGGGGAGCTGTTTTTT
>TRBJ1-1|TRBD1|.|TRBV20-1
CSASDRGLNTEAFF
TGCAGTGCATCGGACAGGGGATTGAACACTGAAGCTTTCTTT
>TRBJ2-1|TRBD1|.|TRBV4-3
CASSQGEPTGEGEQFF
TGCGCCAGCAGCCAGGGCGAGCCGACAGGGGAAGGTGAGCAGTTCTTC
>TRBJ2-3|.|.|TRBV4-3
CASSQGGPSTDTQYF
TGCGCCAGCAGCCAAGGGGGCCCGAGCACAGATACGCAGTATTTT
>TRBJ1-1|.|.|TRBV4-3
CASSQDGHPDTEAFF
TGCGCCAGCAGCCAAGATGGCCATCCGGACACTGAAGCTTTCTTT
>TRBJ1-2|.|.|TRBV19
CASTHGGFGYTF
TGTGCCAGTACCCACGGAGGGTTTGGCTACACCTTC
>TRBJ2-1|.|.|TRBV28
CASSPRGSLMRLYNEQFF
TGTGCCAGCAGTCCCCGGGGTAGCCTAATGAGATTATACAATGAGCAGTTCTTC
>TRBJ2-5|.|.|TRBV6-5
CASSYTPREETQYF
TGTGCCAGCAGTTACACCCCCAGGGAAGAGACCCAGTACTTC
>TRBJ2-7|.|.|TRBV27
CASSFQGGYEQYF
TGTGCCAGCAGTTTTCAGGGAGGCTACGAGCAGTACTTC
>TRBJ2-1|.|once|TRBV28
CASSHILSQHEQFF
TGTGCCAGCAGTCATATACTCTCCCAGCATGAGCAGTTCTTC
>TRBJ1-1|.|.|TRBV4-1
CASSQDPRQLAEAFF
TGCGCCAGCAGCCAAGATCCGAGACAGTTGGCTGAAGCTTTCTTT
>TRBJ2-3|.|.|TRBV3-1
CASSPKVTAELGTDTQYF
TGTGCCAGCAGCCCAAAGGTTACAGCGGAGCTGGGCACAGATACGCAGTATTTT
>TRBJ2-3|TRBD2|.|TRBV15
CATRLVGGSIGDTQYF
TGTGCCACGCGACTAGTGGGAGGGAGCATAGGGGATACGCAGTATTTT
>TRBJ2-7|.|.|TRBV28
CASNPKGTGARFHEQYF
TGTGCCAGCAACCCAAAAGGAACCGGGGCGCGTTTTCACGAGCAGTACTTC
>TRBJ1-4|TRBD1|.|TRBV10-3
CAISAAGQGGTNEKLFF
TGTGCCATCAGTGCGGCGGGACAGGGGGGAACTAATGAAAAACTGTTTTTT
>TRBJ2-7|TRBD2|.|TRBV7-2
CASSFASGSYEQYF
TGTGCCAGCAGCTTTGCTAGCGGCTCCTACGAGCAGTACTTC
>TRBJ2-5|TRBD1|.|TRBV28
CASSSRDRGPETQYF
TGTGCCAGCAGTTCCCGGGACAGGGGGCCAGAGACCCAGTACTTC
>TRBJ2-3|TRBD2|once|TRBV28
CASMSTSGPGWDTQYF
TGTGCCAGCATGTCAACTAGCGGCCCAGGATGGGATACGCAGTATTTT
>TRBJ1-2|TRBD1|.|TRBV6-5
CASSFGTGASNYGYTF
TGTGCCAGCAGTTTTGGGACAGGGGCTTCCAACTATGGCTACACCTTC
>TRBJ2-3|.|.|TRBV30
CAWSLTRSTDTQYF
TGTGCCTGGAGTCTTACCCGAAGCACAGATACGCAGTATTTT
>TRBJ1-4|.|.|TRBV20-1
CSARPVGTNEKLFF
TGCAGTGCTAGACCGGTGGGGACTAATGAAAAACTGTTTTTT
>TRBJ2-1|TRBD2|.|TRBV20-1
CSARDPGLAGGGRTYNEQFF
TGCAGTGCTAGAGACCCGGGACTAGCGGGAGGGGGTAGAACCTACAATGAGCAGTTCTTC